Below, one TCR beta chain is given with its context. Sequencing of TCR beta was performed on blood CD8+ and CD4+ T cells. Negative isolation yielded CD8+ and CD4+ T cells; FACS enriched TEMRA cells. The RNA input was roughly 0.45 to 1 ug, and it was reverse transcribed with random hexamers. TCR beta CDR3 was amplified by immunoSEQ multiplex PCR. This amplification extended across 54 Vbeta and 13 Jbeta segments. TCRdb recomputed calls from the immunoSEQ multiplex PCR reads with MiXCR, one row per CDR3 protein. The table has about 90,000 distinct CDR3 sequences, 85% to 95% seen once; the top ten hold around 0.31%. The data derive from a study of CD8 T cells in Susac syndrome. The trim removed 6 bases at V and 5 bases at J, leaving 14 bases unmatched. Looked up from germline, CDR1 is LGHNT and CDR2 is FRNRAP. The length of the CDR3 is 17 residues.

This TCR derives from a human donor in good health. Material for sequencing was CD8+ T cells from PBMCs. The chain carries TRBV12-5 and TRBJ2-5, with 11 bases fitting TRBD2. As DNA, the CDR3 is TGTGCTAGTGGCCCGAGTGGTAGCGGGGGGGGGTGGGAGACCCAGTACTTC. Amino acid sequence: CASGPSGSGGGWETQYF.